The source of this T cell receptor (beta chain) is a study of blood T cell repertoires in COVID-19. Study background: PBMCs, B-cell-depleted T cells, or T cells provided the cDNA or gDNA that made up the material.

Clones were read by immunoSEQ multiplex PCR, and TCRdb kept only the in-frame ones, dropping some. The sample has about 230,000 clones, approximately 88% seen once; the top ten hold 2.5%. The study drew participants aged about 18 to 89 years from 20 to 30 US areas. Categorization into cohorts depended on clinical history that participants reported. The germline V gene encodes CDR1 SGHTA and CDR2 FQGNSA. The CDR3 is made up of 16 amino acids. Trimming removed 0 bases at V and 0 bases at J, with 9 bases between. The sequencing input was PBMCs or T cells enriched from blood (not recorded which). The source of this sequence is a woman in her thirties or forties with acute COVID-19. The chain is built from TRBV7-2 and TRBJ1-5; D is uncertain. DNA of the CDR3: TGTGCCAGCAGCTTAGCGAGGGCAGATAGCAATCAGCCCCAGCATTTT. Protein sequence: CASSLARADSNQPQHF.